This T cell receptor beta chain comes out of a study of a mutant IDH1 vaccine in newly diagnosed glioma. Regarding this clone: Its antigen is not known.

Clones were sequenced by immunoSEQ multiplex PCR, and TCRdb holds only the in-frame ones, with some missing. The sample includes tens of thousands of clones, about 79% of them seen just once. Time point noted: week 35, safety follow-up. Each dose delivered 300 ug of mutant IDH1 20-mer peptide subcutaneously with imiquimod. The receptor was derived from a middle-aged man with glioma. Specimen: PBMCs, collected from a glioma patient whose treatment included an IDH1 peptide vaccine.

In DNA, the CDR3 is TGTGCCAGCAGTCAGAGACAGCCCAATGAAAAACTGTTTTTT. Residues: CASSQRQPNEKLFF. The chain links TRBV25-1 to TRBJ1-4, with D perhaps TRBD1 (5 bases). The CDR3 runs 14 residues. The germline CDR1 and CDR2 sequences are MGHDK and SYGVNS. Trimming took off 5 bases at V and 5 bases at J, with 12 bases between the two ends.